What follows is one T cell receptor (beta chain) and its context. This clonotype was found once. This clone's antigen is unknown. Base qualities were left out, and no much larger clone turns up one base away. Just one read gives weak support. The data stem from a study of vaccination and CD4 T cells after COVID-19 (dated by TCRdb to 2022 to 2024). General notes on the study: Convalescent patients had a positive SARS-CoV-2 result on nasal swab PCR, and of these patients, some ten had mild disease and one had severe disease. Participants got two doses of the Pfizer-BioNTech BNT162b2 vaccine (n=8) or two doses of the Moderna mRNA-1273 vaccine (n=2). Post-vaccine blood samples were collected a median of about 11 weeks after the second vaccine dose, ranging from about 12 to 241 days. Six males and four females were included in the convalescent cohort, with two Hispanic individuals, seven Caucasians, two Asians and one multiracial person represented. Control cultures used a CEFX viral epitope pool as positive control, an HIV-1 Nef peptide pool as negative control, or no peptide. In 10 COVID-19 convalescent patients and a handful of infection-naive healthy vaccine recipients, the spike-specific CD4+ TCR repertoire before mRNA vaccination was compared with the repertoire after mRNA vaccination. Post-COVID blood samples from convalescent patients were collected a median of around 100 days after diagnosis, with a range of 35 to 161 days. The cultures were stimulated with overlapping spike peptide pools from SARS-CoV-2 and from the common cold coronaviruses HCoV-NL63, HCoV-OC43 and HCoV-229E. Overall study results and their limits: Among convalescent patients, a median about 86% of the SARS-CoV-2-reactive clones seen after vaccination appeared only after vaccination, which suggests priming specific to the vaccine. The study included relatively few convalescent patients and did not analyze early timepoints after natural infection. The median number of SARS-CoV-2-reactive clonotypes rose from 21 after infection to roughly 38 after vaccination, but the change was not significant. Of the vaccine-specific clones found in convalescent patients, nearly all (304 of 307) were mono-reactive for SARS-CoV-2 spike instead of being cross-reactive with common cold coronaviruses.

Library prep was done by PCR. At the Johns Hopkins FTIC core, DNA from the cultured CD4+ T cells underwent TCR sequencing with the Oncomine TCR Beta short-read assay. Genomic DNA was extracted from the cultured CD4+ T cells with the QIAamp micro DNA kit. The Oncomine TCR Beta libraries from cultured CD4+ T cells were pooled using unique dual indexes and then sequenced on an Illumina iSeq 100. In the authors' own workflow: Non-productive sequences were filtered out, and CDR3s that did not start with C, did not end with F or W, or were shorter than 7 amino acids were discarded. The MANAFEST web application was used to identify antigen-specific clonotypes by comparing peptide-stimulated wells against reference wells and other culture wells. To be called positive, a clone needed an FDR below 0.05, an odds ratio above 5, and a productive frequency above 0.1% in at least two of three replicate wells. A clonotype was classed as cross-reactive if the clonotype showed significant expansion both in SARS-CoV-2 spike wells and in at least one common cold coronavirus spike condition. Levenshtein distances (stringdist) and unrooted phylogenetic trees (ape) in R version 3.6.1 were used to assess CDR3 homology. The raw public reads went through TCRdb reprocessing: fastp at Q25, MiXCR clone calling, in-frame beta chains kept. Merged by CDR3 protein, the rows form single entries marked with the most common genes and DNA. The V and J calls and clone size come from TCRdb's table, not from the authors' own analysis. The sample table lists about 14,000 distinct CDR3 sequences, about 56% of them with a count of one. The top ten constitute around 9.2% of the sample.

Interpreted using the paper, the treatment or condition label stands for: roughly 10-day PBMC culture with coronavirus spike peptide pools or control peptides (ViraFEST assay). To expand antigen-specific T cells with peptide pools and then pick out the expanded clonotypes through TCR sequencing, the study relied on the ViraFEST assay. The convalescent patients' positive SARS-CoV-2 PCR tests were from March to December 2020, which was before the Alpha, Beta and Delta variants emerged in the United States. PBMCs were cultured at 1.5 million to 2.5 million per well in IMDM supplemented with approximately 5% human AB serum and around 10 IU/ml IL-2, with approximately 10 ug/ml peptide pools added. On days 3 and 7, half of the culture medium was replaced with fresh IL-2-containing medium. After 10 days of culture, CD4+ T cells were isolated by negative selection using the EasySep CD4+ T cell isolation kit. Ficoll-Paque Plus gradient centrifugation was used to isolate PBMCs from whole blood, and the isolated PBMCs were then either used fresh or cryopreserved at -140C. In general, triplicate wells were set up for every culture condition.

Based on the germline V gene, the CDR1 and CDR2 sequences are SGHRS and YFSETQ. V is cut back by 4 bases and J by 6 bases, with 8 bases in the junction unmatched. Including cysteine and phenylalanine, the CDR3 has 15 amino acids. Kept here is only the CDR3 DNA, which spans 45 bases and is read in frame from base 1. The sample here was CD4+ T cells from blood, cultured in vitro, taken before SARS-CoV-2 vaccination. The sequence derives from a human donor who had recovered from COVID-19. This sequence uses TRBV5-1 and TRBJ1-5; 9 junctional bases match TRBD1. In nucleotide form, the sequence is TGCGCCAGCAGCCCTGGTACAGGGGGCGGTCAGCCCCAGCATTTT. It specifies CASSPGTGGGQPQHF.